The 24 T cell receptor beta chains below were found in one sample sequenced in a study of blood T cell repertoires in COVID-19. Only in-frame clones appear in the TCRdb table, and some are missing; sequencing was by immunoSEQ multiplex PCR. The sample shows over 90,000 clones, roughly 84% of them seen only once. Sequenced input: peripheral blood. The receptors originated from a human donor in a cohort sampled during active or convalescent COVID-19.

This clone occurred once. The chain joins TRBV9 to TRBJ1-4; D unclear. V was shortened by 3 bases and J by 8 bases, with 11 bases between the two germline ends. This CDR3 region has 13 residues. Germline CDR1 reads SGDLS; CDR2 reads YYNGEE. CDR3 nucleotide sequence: TGTGCCAGCAGCGGACGGCGAGGAGAAAAACTGTTTTTT. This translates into CASSGRRGEKLFF.

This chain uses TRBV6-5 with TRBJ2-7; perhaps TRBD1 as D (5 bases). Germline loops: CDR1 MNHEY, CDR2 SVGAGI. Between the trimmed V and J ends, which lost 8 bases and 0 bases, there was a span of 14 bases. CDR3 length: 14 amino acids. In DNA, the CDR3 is TGTGCCAGCGAAAGACAGTCTATCTCCTACGAGCAGTACTTC. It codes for CASERQSISYEQYF.

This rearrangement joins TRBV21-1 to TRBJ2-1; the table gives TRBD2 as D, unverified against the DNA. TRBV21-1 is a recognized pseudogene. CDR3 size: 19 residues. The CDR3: CASSKESSGGRGYDNEQFF. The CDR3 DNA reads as TGTGCCAGCAGCAAAGAATCGTCCGGGGGACGGGGGTACGACAATGAGCAGTTCTTC.

The CDR3 region has the DNA TGTGCCAGCAGTAGGGGTAGCAATCAGCCCCAGCATTTT. This sequence encodes CASSRGSNQPQHF. The chain has TRBV7-3 and TRBJ1-5; tentatively, D is TRBD1 (5 bases). Germline V gene lookup returns CDR1 SGHTA and CDR2 FQGTGA. The ends were cut back, 6 bases at V and 0 bases at J, with 6 bases in the middle. This CDR3 comprises 13 residues. The full variable domain, in which reference TRBV7-3 and TRBJ1-5 provide the parts outside the CDR3, is GAGVSQTPSNKVTEKGKYVELRCDPISGHTALYWYRQSLGQGPEFLIYFQGTGAADDSGLPNDRFFAVRPEGSVSTLKIQRTERGDSAVYLCASSRGSNQPQHFGDGTRLSIL.

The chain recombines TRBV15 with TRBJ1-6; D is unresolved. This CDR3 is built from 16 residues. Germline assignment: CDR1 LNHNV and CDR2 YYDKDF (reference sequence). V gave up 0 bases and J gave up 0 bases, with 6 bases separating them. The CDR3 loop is CATSREVSSYNSPLHF. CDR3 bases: TGTGCCACCAGCAGAGAAGTCAGCTCCTATAATTCACCCCTCCACTTT.

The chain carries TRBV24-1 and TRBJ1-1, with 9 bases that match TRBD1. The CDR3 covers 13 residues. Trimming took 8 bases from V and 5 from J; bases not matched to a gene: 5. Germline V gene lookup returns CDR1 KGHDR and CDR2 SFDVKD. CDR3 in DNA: TGTGCCACCACCTCGACAGGGGGTACTGAAGCTTTCTTT. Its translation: CATTSTGGTEAFF.

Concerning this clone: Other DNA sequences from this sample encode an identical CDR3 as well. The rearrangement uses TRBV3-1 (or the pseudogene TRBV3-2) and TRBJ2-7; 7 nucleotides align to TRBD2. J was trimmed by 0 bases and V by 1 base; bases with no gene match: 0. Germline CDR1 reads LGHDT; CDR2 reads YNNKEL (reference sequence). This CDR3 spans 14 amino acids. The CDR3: CASSQAGGSYEQYF. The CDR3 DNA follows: TGTGCCAGCAGCCAAGCGGGGGGCTCCTACGAGCAGTACTTC.

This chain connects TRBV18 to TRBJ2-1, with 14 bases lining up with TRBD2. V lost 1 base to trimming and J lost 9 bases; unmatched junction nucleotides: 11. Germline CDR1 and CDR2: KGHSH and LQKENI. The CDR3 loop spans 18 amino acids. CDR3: CASSPLDTGTSGGGEQFF. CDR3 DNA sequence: TGTGCCAGCTCACCACTGGATACCGGGACTAGCGGGGGTGGTGAGCAGTTCTTC.

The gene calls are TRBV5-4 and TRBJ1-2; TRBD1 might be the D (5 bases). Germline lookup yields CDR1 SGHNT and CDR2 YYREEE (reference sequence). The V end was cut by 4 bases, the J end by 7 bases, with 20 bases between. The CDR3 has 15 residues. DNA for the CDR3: TGTGCCAGCAGCCTGGATTCAGGGTTGGTTTCTGGCTACACCTTC. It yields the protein CASSLDSGLVSGYTF.

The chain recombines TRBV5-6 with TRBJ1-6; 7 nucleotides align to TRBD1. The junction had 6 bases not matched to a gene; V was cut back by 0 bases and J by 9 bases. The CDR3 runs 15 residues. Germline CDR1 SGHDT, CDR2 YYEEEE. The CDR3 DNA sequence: TGTGCCAGCAGCTTGGAGGCAGGGGGAAGTTCACCCCTCCACTTT. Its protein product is CASSLEAGGSSPLHF.

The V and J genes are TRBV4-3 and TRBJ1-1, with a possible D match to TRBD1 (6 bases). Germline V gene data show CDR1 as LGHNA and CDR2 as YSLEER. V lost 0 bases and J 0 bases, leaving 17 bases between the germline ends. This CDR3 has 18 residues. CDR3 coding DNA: TGCGCCAGCAGCCAAGATCGGGGACACAGGCTCATGAACACTGAAGCTTTCTTT. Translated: CASSQDRGHRLMNTEAFF.

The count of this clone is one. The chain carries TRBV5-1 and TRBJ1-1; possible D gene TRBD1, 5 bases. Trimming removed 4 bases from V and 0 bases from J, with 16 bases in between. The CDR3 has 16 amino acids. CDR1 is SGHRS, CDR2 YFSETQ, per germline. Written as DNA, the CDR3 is TGCGCCAGCAGCAAGCCCGACAGTCGGTTGAACACTGAAGCTTTCTTT. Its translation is CASSKPDSRLNTEAFF.

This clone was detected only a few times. Here the CDR3 reads CASSPPGANYGYTF. CDR3 in DNA: TGTGCCAGCAGTCCCCCGGGTGCTAACTATGGCTACACCTTC. The J gene is TRBJ1-2, the V gene TRBV25-1; D not resolved. V lost 5 bases, J lost 0 bases, and 10 bases lay in between. Per germline, CDR1 MGHDK and CDR2 SYGVNS. This CDR3 is built from 14 residues.

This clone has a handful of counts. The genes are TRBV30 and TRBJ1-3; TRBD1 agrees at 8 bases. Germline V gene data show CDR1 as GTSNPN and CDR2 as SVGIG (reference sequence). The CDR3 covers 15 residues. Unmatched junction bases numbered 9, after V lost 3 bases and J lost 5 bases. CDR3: CAWSLRTGSRNTIYF. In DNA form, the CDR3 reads TGTGCCTGGAGCCTTCGGACAGGGTCTAGAAACACCATATATTTT. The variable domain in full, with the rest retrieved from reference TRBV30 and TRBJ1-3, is SQTIHQWPATLVQPVGSPLSLECTVEGTSNPNLYWYRQAAGRGLQLLFYSVGIGQISSEVPQNLSASRPQDRQFILSSKKLLLSDSGFYLCAWSLRTGSRNTIYFGEGSWLTVV.

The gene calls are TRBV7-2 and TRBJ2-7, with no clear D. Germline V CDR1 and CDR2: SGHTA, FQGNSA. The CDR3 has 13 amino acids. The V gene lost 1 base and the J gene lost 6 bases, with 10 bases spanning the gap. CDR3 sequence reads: CASSLGQLTEQYF. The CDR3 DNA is TGTGCCAGCAGCTTAGGACAACTTACCGAGCAGTACTTC.

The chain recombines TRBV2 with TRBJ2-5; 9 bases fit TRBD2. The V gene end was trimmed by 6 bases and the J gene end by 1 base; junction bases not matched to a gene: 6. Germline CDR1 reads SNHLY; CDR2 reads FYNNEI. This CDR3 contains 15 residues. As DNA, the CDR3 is TGTGCCAGCAGCAGGACTAGCGAGGGCCAAGAGACCCAGTACTTC. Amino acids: CASSRTSEGQETQYF. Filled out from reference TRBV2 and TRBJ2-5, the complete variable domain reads EPEVTQTPSHQVTQMGQEVILRCVPISNHLYFYWYRQILGQKVEFLVSFYNNEISEKSEIFDDQFSVERPDGSNFTLKIRSTKLEDSAMYFCASSRTSEGQETQYFGPGTRLLVL.

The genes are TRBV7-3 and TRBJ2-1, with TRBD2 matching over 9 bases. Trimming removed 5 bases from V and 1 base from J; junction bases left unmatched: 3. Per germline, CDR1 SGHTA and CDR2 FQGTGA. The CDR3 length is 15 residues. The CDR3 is CASSAGGPSYNEQFF. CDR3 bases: TGTGCCAGCAGCGCGGGGGGGCCGTCCTACAATGAGCAGTTCTTC. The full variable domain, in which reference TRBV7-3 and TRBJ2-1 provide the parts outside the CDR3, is GAGVSQTPSNKVTEKGKYVELRCDPISGHTALYWYRQSLGQGPEFLIYFQGTGAADDSGLPNDRFFAVRPEGSVSTLKIQRTERGDSAVYLCASSAGGPSYNEQFFGPGTRLTVL.

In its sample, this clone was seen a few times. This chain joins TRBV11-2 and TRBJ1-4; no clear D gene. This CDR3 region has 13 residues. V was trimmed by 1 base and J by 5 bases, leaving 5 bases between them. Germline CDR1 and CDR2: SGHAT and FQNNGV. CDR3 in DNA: TGTGCCAGCAGCTTAGGGCAGAATGAAAAACTGTTTTTT. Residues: CASSLGQNEKLFF.

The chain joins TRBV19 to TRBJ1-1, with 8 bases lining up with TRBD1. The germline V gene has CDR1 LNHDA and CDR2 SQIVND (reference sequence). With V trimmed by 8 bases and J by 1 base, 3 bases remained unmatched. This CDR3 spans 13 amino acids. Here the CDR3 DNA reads TGTGCCAGTTTAGACAGGGGGAACACTGAAGCTTTCTTT. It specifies CASLDRGNTEAFF.

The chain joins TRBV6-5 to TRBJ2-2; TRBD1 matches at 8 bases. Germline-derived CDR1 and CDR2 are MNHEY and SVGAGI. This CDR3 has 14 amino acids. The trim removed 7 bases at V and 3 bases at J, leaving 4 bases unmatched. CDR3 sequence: CASKRQGYTGELFF. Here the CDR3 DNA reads TGTGCCAGCAAGAGACAGGGGTACACCGGGGAGCTGTTTTTT.

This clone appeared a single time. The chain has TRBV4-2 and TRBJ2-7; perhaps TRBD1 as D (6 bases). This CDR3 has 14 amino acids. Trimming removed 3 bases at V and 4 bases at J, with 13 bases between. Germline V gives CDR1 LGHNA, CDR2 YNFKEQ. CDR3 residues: CASSQSPGHYEQYF. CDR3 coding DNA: TGTGCCAGCAGCCAGTCCCCGGGACATTACGAGCAGTACTTC.

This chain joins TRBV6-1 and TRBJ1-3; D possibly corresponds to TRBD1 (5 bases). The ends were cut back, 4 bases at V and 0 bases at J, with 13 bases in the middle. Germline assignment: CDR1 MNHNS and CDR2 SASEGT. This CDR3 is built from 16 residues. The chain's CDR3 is CASSVTGGNSGNTIYF. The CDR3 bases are TGTGCCAGCAGTGTCACGGGGGGTAACTCTGGAAACACCATATATTTT.

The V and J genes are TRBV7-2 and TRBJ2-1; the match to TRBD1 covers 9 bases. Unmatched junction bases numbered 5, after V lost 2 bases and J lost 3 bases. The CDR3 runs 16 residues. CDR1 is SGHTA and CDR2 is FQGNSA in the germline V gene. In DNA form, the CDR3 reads TGTGCCAGCAGCTTAACAGGGGGCCTTTTCTACAATGAGCAGTTCTTC. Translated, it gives CASSLTGGLFYNEQFF.

CDR3 sequence: CASSQGSLAGGSQETQYF. For the CDR3, the DNA is TGTGCCAGCAGCCAAGGGTCACTAGCGGGGGGAAGCCAAGAGACCCAGTACTTC. The chain joins TRBV3-1 (or the pseudogene TRBV3-2) to TRBJ2-5; 12 bases map to TRBD2. The CDR3 contains 18 residues. Germline V gene lookup returns CDR1 LGHDT and CDR2 YNNKEL (reference sequence). J was trimmed by 1 base and V by 1 base; bases with no gene match: 7.